This TCR beta chain was found in a study of vaccination and CD4 T cells after COVID-19. Study in general: Participants received two doses of either BNT162b2 or mRNA-1273 vaccine.

The Oncomine TCR Beta short-read assay generated sequence data from the DNA of cultured CD4+ T cells. MiXCR, run by TCRdb on the PCR reads, gives a single entry per CDR3 protein. The sample holds approximately 21,000 distinct CDR3 sequences; 43% are singletons and the top ten take roughly 5%. Time point here: late sampling 161 to 241 days after vaccination in three convalescent patients. Stated treatment: roughly 10-day PBMC culture with coronavirus spike peptide pools or control peptides (ViraFEST assay). The CDR3 totals 16 residues. The V gene's germline CDR1 is SGHTA and CDR2 FQGTGA. V was shortened by 2 bases and J by 1 base, with 9 bases between the two germline ends. To note about this clonotype: Its cognate antigen is unknown.

This clonotype originated in a human donor who had recovered from COVID-19. The chain has TRBV7-3 and TRBJ2-6; D is unclear. The sequencing used CD4+ T cells from blood, cultured in vitro, collected about 7 months after SARS-CoV-2 vaccination. The CDR3 reads CASSLFSLSGANVLTF. CDR3 coding DNA: TGTGCCAGCAGCTTATTTTCCCTATCTGGGGCCAACGTCCTGACTTTC.